These 19 T cell receptor beta chains were sequenced from one sample in a study of shared clonotypes between healthy human individuals. Clones were sequenced by immunoSEQ multiplex PCR, and TCRdb holds only the in-frame ones, with some missing. Altogether 2.3 million or so clones are present, approximately 93% being singletons, with the ten largest covering 0.39%. The sequenced sample was naive CD4+ T cells from PBMCs. Specified subset: CD45RA+ positively selected. These TCRs come from a man between 18 and 35 years old in good health. Some clones in this sample may be carry-over from other donors' samples.

Regarding this clone: This CDR3 is also generated by other DNA sequences in the sample. This chain uses TRBV19 with TRBJ2-5; 8 nucleotides line up with TRBD1. Germline CDR1 is LNHDA and CDR2 is SQIVND (reference sequence). The CDR3 spans 13 residues. The V segment lost 4 bases and the J segment 5 bases; nucleotides outside the gene matches: 3. The CDR3 sequence is CASSKDREETQYF. The CDR3 bases are TGTGCCAGTAGTAAGGACAGGGAGGAGACCCAGTACTTC.

This clone showed up just a few times. Other DNA sequences in the same sample also yield this CDR3. V gene TRBV29-1 combines with J gene TRBJ1-1; the D gene is possibly TRBD1 (5 bases). The CDR3 extends over 13 amino acids. V lost 3 bases to trimming and J lost 0 bases, with 8 bases between them. Germline V gives CDR1 SQVTM, CDR2 ANQGSEA. The CDR3 spells CSVEGRMNTEAFF. The CDR3 DNA reads as TGCAGCGTTGAGGGACGGATGAACACTGAAGCTTTCTTT.

This clone came up a few times. This chain links TRBV10-3 with TRBJ1-5, with 10 bases aligning to TRBD1. In germline, CDR1 is ENHRY, CDR2 SYGVKD. CDR3 length equals 15 residues. V gave up 6 bases and J gave up 3 bases; unmatched junction bases: 5. CDR3 nucleotides: TGTGCCATCAGGGGGGGACAGGGGTTCAATCAGCCCCAGCATTTT. Its translation is CAIRGGQGFNQPQHF.

V and J are TRBV7-9 and TRBJ2-7; TRBD2 is a possible D gene (6 bases). The CDR3 has 17 amino acids. The V gene's germline CDR1 is SEHNR and CDR2 FQNEAQ (reference sequence). V lost 4 bases and J lost 7, with 26 bases in between. The DNA of the CDR3 is TGTGCCAGCAGCTCGACAAGGAGGGACCGGGGAATGTGGGAGCAGTACTTC. The encoded protein is CASSSTRRDRGMWEQYF.

This clone occurred once. This chain connects TRBV28 to TRBJ2-7; 11 bases match TRBD2. From germline, CDR1 is MDHEN and CDR2 SYDVKM. The CDR3 consists of 17 residues. After removal of 4 bases from V and 0 bases from J, the junction contained 8 bases not matched to a gene. DNA of the CDR3: TGTGCCAGCAGTTATGCGACTAGCGGGGACAGCTCCTACGAGCAGTACTTC. Translating it yields CASSYATSGDSSYEQYF.

This CDR3 is CASSYKSDQPQHF. CDR3 in DNA: TGTGCCAGCAGCTATAAATCCGATCAGCCCCAGCATTTT. This rearrangement joins TRBV7-2 to TRBJ1-5; D ambiguous. The CDR3 is made up of 13 amino acids. V lost 4 bases and J 5 bases, leaving 9 bases between the germline ends. The germline gives CDR1 SGHTA, CDR2 FQGNSA. The full variable domain, its missing parts supplied by reference TRBV7-2 and TRBJ1-5, is GAGVSQSPSNKVTEKGKDVELRCDPISGHTALYWYRQSLGQGLEFLIYFQGNSAPDKSGLPSDRFSAERTGGSVSTLTIQRTQQEDSAVYLCASSYKSDQPQHFGDGTRLSIL.

This chain uses TRBV6-1 with TRBJ1-2, with a possible D match to TRBD1 (6 bases). V lost 0 bases and J 4 bases, leaving 12 bases between the germline ends. Germline CDR1 MNHNS, CDR2 SASEGT. CDR3 size: 15 residues. DNA of the CDR3: TGTGCCAGCAGTGAAGCCCCTACCAGGGGCTATGGCTACACCTTC. Its protein is CASSEAPTRGYGYTF.

V gene TRBV9 combines with J gene TRBJ1-5; D not resolved. The V end was cut by 0 bases, the J end by 4 bases, with 5 bases between. This CDR3 contains 13 residues. Germline V CDR1 and CDR2: SGDLS, YYNGEE. CDR3 nucleotide sequence: TGTGCCAGCAGCGTAGGACAAAATCAGCCCCAGCATTTT. As protein: CASSVGQNQPQHF.

CDR3 in DNA: TGTGCCACCAGCAGAGGACCGTCCTCTGGAAACACCATATATTTT. This sequence encodes CATSRGPSSGNTIYF. V and J are TRBV15 and TRBJ1-3; D is unclear. V lost 1 base and J 0 bases, leaving 7 bases between the germline ends. Germline V gene lookup returns CDR1 LNHNV and CDR2 YYDKDF (reference sequence). The CDR3 is 15 amino acids.

The rearrangement links TRBV19 to TRBJ1-2; D not certain. Germline loops: CDR1 LNHDA, CDR2 SQIVND (reference sequence). This CDR3 is 14 amino acids long. The V gene lost 5 bases and the J gene lost 0 bases, with 10 bases spanning the gap. The CDR3 region has the DNA TGTGCCAGTAGTTACGACGGGGCTAACTATGGCTACACCTTC. Encoded protein: CASSYDGANYGYTF.

The chain joins TRBV28 to TRBJ1-2, with D possibly matching TRBD1 (6 bases). The CDR3 length is 12 residues. CDR1 is MDHEN and CDR2 is SYDVKM in the germline V gene. V lost 3 bases and J 8 bases, leaving 10 bases between the germline ends. This CDR3 reads CASSFGTNGYTF. CDR3 nucleotide sequence: TGTGCCAGCAGTTTTGGGACAAACGGCTACACCTTC.

The J gene is TRBJ1-1, the V gene TRBV9; D remains ambiguous. This CDR3 has 16 residues. V was shortened by 0 bases and J by 5 bases, with 17 bases between the two germline ends. The germline gives CDR1 SGDLS, CDR2 YYNGEE. The CDR3 is CASSVDPHGLGTEAFF. The CDR3 DNA reads TGTGCCAGCAGCGTAGACCCCCACGGCTTGGGGACTGAAGCTTTCTTT. The full variable domain, in which reference TRBV9 and TRBJ1-1 provide the parts outside the CDR3, is DSGVTQTPKHLITATGQRVTLRCSPRSGDLSVYWYQQSLDQGLQFLIQYYNGEERAKGNILERFSAQQFPDLHSELNLSSLELGDSALYFCASSVDPHGLGTEAFFGQGTRLTVV.

The gene calls are TRBV21-1 and TRBJ2-1; the table gives TRBD2 as D, unverified against the DNA. TRBV21-1 corresponds to a pseudogene. The CDR3 is made up of 17 amino acids. This CDR3 is CASSKRLAGGGYNEQFF. The DNA of the CDR3 is TGTGCCAGCAGCAAACGACTAGCGGGAGGGGGTTACAATGAGCAGTTCTTC.

The V and J genes are TRBV28 and TRBJ2-7; TRBD1 might be the D (5 bases). Germline assignment: CDR1 MDHEN and CDR2 SYDVKM. CDR3 length equals 13 residues. The V end was cut by 6 bases, the J end by 3 bases, with 12 bases between. CDR3 nucleotides: TGTGCCAGCAGCATCCGACAGAACTACGAGCAGTACTTC. Encoded protein: CASSIRQNYEQYF.

This chain links TRBV9 with TRBJ2-5; 9 bases fit TRBD2. There are 16 residues in the CDR3. Germline assignment: CDR1 SGDLS and CDR2 YYNGEE. The ends lost 0 bases at V and 5 bases at J; junction bases unmatched: 8. CDR3 sequence (DNA): TGTGCCAGCAGCGTAGGGGGTAGCGGGAGCTGGGAGACCCAGTACTTC. This codes for CASSVGGSGSWETQYF.

The V call is TRBV14, the J call TRBJ1-2; D not resolved. The CDR3 covers 15 residues. Germline V gene sequence: CDR1 SGHDN, CDR2 FVKESK. The V and J ends lost 0 bases and 8 bases respectively, with 16 bases between them. The CDR3 spells CASSQDFAGQGGYTF. Here the CDR3 DNA reads TGTGCCAGCAGCCAAGATTTTGCCGGCCAAGGGGGCTACACCTTC.

Here the CDR3 reads CASRFGGSGEKLFF. CDR3 coding DNA: TGTGCCAGCAGGTTCGGTGGGTCCGGGGAAAAACTGTTTTTT. The chain is built from TRBV27 and TRBJ1-4, with D unresolved. There are 14 residues in the CDR3. The germline V gene encodes CDR1 MNHEY and CDR2 SMNVEV (reference sequence). Trimming took 6 bases from V and 8 from J, leaving 16 bases between them.

This clone was seen more than once but under ten times. The sample holds other DNA sequences that translate to the same CDR3. The chain links TRBV7-9 to TRBJ1-1; D is unclear. The CDR3 contains 12 residues. V dropped 1 base and J dropped 0 bases, with 0 bases sitting between them. Germline assignment: CDR1 SEHNR and CDR2 FQNEAQ (reference sequence). Here the CDR3 reads CASSLVNTEAFF. CDR3 bases: TGTGCCAGCAGCTTAGTGAACACTGAAGCTTTCTTT. Filled out from reference TRBV7-9 and TRBJ1-1, the complete variable domain reads DTGVSQNPRHKITKRGQNVTFRCDPISEHNRLYWYRQTLGQGPEFLTYFQNEAQLEKSRLLSDRFSAERPKGSFSTLEIQRTEQGDSAMYLCASSLVNTEAFFGQGTRLTVV.

J is TRBJ1-1 and V is TRBV14; D possibly corresponds to TRBD1 (5 bases). This CDR3 region has 17 residues. V was trimmed by 4 bases and J by 3 bases, leaving 21 bases between them. Germline V lookup: CDR1 SGHDN, CDR2 FVKESK. The CDR3 DNA follows: TGTGCCAGCAGCCCCCCCGCCGGGGCGGGAGGATACACTGAAGCTTTCTTT. It specifies CASSPPAGAGGYTEAFF.